This T cell receptor beta chain originates from a study of early stage breast cancer tumors. Concerning this clone itself: Its antigen remains unknown.

Study observations and caveats: Enriched TCRB sequences shared across patients were mostly commonly generated sequences.

This table comes from immunoSEQ multiplex PCR, and its TCRdb copy is limited to in-frame clones, with some not included. The sample contains over 8,500 clones, approximately 72% of which appear only once. The germline V gene has CDR1 SGHNT and CDR2 YYREEE (reference sequence). V was clipped by 0 bases and J by 0 bases, with 4 bases between them. The CDR3 length is 13 residues. The origin of this receptor is a person aged 40 to 49 with breast cancer. This chain uses TRBV5-4 with TRBJ2-7; the D is unclear. The sequenced sample was breast tumor tissue. The DNA of the CDR3 is TGTGCCAGCAGCTTGGCCGGCTCCTACGAGCAGTACTTC. This gives the protein CASSLAGSYEQYF. The whole variable domain, filled in from reference TRBV5-4 and TRBJ2-7, reads ETGVTQSPTHLIKTRGQQVTLRCSSQSGHNTVSWYQQALGQGPQFIFQYYREEENGRGNFPPRFSGLQFPNYSSELNVNALELDDSALYLCASSLAGSYEQYFGPGTRLTVT.